This entry features one TCR beta chain sequence. It has no known antigen specificity. Base qualities are not provided; no much larger clone lies one nucleotide away. RNA was extracted using the RNeasy kit, and roughly 0.5 to 1 microgram was reverse transcribed with random hexamers. The immunoSEQ multiplex PCR assay, covering 54 Vbeta and 13 Jbeta segments, was used to amplify TCR beta CDR3 regions. Bias from PCR amplification was corrected by using a synthetic template baseline for primer optimization and for computational correction. For the original study's pipeline: Reads were annotated to V, D and J genes per IMGT and analyzed with immunoSEQ Analyzer, keeping only productive sequences. Clonality was calculated as one minus the Shannon entropy normalized by log2 of the number of productive unique sequences. For each patient and control, public and private clones were evaluated within the 100 most prevalent clones. Clones were defined as Susac-specific if absent from the healthy and MS cohorts, from approximately 1,100 published viral clones and from other ImmuneACCESS disease sequences. TCRdb trimmed the raw reads at Q25, called clones with MiXCR and kept productive beta chains. Every CDR3 protein is listed once, alongside the most common genes and DNA of its rows. The V and J calls reflect TCRdb's pipeline rather than the authors' work. The sample has a few thousand distinct CDR3 sequences on record, 69% of them singletons. 10% of the sample goes to the ten largest clones.

The data derive from a study of CD8 T cells in Susac syndrome (dated by TCRdb to between 2018 and 2020). The study in broad terms: Among the Susac syndrome patients who were sequenced, clinically active disease was present in six and clinical remission was observed in eight. The clonality of the CD8+ T cell repertoire was compared across approximately 12 healthy donors, some 14 Susac syndrome patients and 15 multiple sclerosis patients. Whether CD8+ T cell activation and differentiation in Susac syndrome was antigen driven was tested using repertoire sequencing. At blood withdrawal, Susac syndrome patients were therapy-naive, treated with corticosteroids (with IVIg additionally given to some), or treated with IVIg alone.

CDR1 and CDR2, looked up from the germline V gene, are SGHDT and YYEEEE. The trim is 4 bases for V and 3 bases for J, with a gap of 11 bases between the germline ends. From the cysteine up to the phenylalanine, the CDR3 has a length of 13 residues. Here the CDR3 DNA is all that survives: 39 bases in frame from base 1. What the authors observed across the whole study: The study acknowledged that relatively few individuals were included in the TCR sequencing and HLA analysis. CD8+ repertoires in Susac syndrome showed clonal expansion, which was highest in CD8+ TEMRA cells and was greater in clinically active patients than in remitting patients. Roughly 17 and five Susac-specific public clones were found in the total CD8+ and CD8+ TEMRA repertoires, respectively.

Memory subsets for TEMRA sorting were defined by CD27 and CD45RA staining, since CD62L is shed upon thawing. Peripheral blood CD8+ and CD4+ T cells from healthy donors, Susac syndrome patients and multiple sclerosis patients were profiled by high-throughput TCR beta sequencing. For roughly 6 Susac syndrome patients, sequencing was done on both total CD8+ T cells and sorted CD8+ TEMRA cells. Susac syndrome patients met recently defined diagnostic criteria for definite or probable disease. Bulk CD8+ and CD4+ T cells were purified by magnetic negative isolation, while CD8+ TEMRA cells were enriched using FACS. Blood was collected in EDTA tubes and processed within 24 hours, with PBMCs isolated through density gradient centrifugation. PBMCs intended for TCR sequencing were cryopreserved in liquid nitrogen and thawed later in a water bath at 37 degrees C. Using fluorescence-activated cell sorting on a BD FACSAria III, CD8+ TEMRA cells were enriched from thawed PBMCs. A purity of at least 90% was achieved for sorted or isolated CD4+, CD8+ and CD8+ TEMRA cells.

The V and J segments used are TRBV5-6 and TRBJ2-7; no D segment can be confidently identified. This TCR came from a human donor with Susac syndrome. The specimen sequenced was CD8+ TEMRA cells from PBMCs. Explained via the paper, the cell subset or site label denotes: FACS-sorted terminally differentiated effector memory CD8+ T cells re-expressing CD45RA (CD8+ TEMRA). CDR3 reads: CASSPNVDYEQYF. The DNA reads as follows: TGTGCCAGCAGCCCGAACGTTGACTACGAGCAGTACTTC.